Listed below are T cell receptor beta chains from one sample, sequenced in a study of control samples from healthy donors and cancer patients. Here immunoSEQ multiplex PCR was the method, and the copy in TCRdb shows in-frame clones only, minus some. The profile shows under 80,000 clones, 80% to 95% of them singletons. Sample: PBMCs. These receptors all come from a woman in her thirties or forties with lung cancer. Both conserved end residues are part of each CDR3. Each record gives: D gene, CDR3 length, J gene, clone size, V gene, CDR3 protein, CDR3 DNA. The D gene is left open where the match is weak. Clone size is given for some rows only: seen once, a few or many times, or a class if the clone is expanded.

D: TRBD1; length: 15; J: TRBJ1-5; size: few; V: TRBV5-5; CDR3: CASSLAGTGSQPQHF; DNA: TGTGCCAGCAGCTTGGCCGGGACAGGGAGTCAGCCCCAGCATTTT
D: .; length: 16; J: TRBJ1-2; size: .; V: TRBV6-1; CDR3: CASSDPRGGVNYGYTF; DNA: TGTGCCAGCAGTGATCCCAGAGGGGGAGTGAACTATGGCTACACCTTC
D: TRBD1; length: 20; J: TRBJ1-2; size: .; V: TRBV3-1/TRBV3-2; CDR3: CASSQDPDRLSGTDNYGYTF; DNA: TGTGCCAGCAGCCAAGATCCAGATCGACTTTCCGGGACAGATAACTATGGCTACACCTTC
D: .; length: 13; J: TRBJ1-1; size: .; V: TRBV24-1; CDR3: CATSDERGTEAFF; DNA: TGTGCCACCAGTGACGAACGGGGGACTGAAGCTTTCTTT
D: .; length: 15; J: TRBJ2-7; size: .; V: TRBV11-2; CDR3: CASTHTRDLSYEQYF; DNA: TGTGCCAGCACCCATACCCGGGACCTCTCCTACGAGCAGTACTTC
D: TRBD1; length: 14; J: TRBJ1-6; size: .; V: TRBV6-5; CDR3: CASRGMTGNSPLHF; DNA: TGTGCCAGCAGGGGGATGACAGGGAACTCACCCCTCCACTTT
D: .; length: 13; J: TRBJ2-7; size: .; V: TRBV7-9; CDR3: CASSSPETYEQYF; DNA: TGTGCCAGCAGCTCTCCGGAGACCTACGAGCAGTACTTC
D: .; length: 15; J: TRBJ1-3; size: once; V: TRBV5-5; CDR3: CASSLGPSAGNTIYF; DNA: TGTGCCAGCAGCTTAGGTCCCTCGGCTGGAAACACCATATATTTT
D: .; length: 15; J: TRBJ1-1; size: .; V: TRBV5-8; CDR3: CASSFQAGVNTEAFF; DNA: TGTGCCAGCAGCTTCCAGGCAGGGGTGAACACTGAAGCTTTCTTT
D: .; length: 15; J: TRBJ1-3; size: .; V: TRBV2; CDR3: CASSEARAPGNTIYF; DNA: TGTGCCAGCAGTGAAGCGAGGGCGCCGGGAAACACCATATATTTT